This entry describes one TCR beta chain. The antigen is unknown. The authors built TCR beta libraries using iRepertoire HTBI primers and Arm-PCR of CDR3 regions. TCRdb re-called the multiplex PCR reads through MiXCR, storing one row per CDR3 protein. The sample consists of some 320,000 distinct CDR3 sequences, over 15% of them appearing once. Per the germline V gene, CDR1 is SEHNR and CDR2 is FQNEAQ (reference sequence). Trimming took off 1 base at V and 6 bases at J, with 9 bases between the two ends. The CDR3 contains 14 residues. The time point denotes: newly diagnosed GD, antithyroid drugs for less than 3 months. Construction of the TCR library relied on RNA isolated from PBMCs. The entry originates in a study of regulatory T cells in long-lasting Graves disease. Broader study findings: The work looked only at peripheral blood and did not look at thyroid tissue. With persistent disease, TRBV28, TRBJ1-2 and TRBJ2-5 were the favored segments.

V gene TRBV7-9 combines with J gene TRBJ1-4; D is perhaps TRBD1 (5 bases). Sequenced material: peripheral blood mononuclear cells (PBMCs), taken at new diagnosis, from a patient treated with antithyroid drugs. The TCR sequence derives from a female donor with Graves disease. CDR3 residues: CASSLVGADEKLFF. Here the CDR3 DNA reads TGTGCCAGCAGCTTAGTCGGGGCAGATGAAAAACTGTTTTTT.